This is a list of T cell receptor beta chains from one sample in a study of shared T cell receptors in the human thymus. The table came from immunoSEQ multiplex PCR; TCRdb's copy has only in-frame clones and leaves some out. The profile shows roughly 710,000 clones, approximately 83% of them singletons. This same sample was also part of a study on human thymus T cells.

The sample was thymocytes. The receptors stem from a girl in the first two years of life with a congenital heart defect. The CDR3 runs from the conserved cysteine through the conserved F or W. The D gene is left open where the match is weak. A clone size is listed for some rows: how often the clone was seen (once, few, many), or a class if it is expanded.

CDR3aa	CDR3nt	v_gene	d_gene	abundance	j_gene
CASSPGLAGGHSSYEQYF	TGTGCCAGCAGCCCAGGACTAGCGGGGGGCCATAGCTCCTACGAGCAGTACTTC	TRBV28	TRBD2	.	TRBJ2-7
CASSQTEGAGYEQYF	TGTGCCAGCAGCCAAACAGAGGGGGCCGGGTACGAGCAGTACTTC	TRBV14	TRBD1	.	TRBJ2-7
CASSLVVVRGFRYQPQHF	TGTGCCAGCAGCTTAGTCGTTGTACGCGGGTTCCGATATCAGCCCCAGCATTTT	TRBV11-2	.	.	TRBJ1-5
CASIGQETTRFF	TGTGCCAGCATCGGACAGGAGACGACACGGTTCTTC	TRBV2	TRBD1	.	TRBJ2-1
CASSLSGPTHKNNEQFF	TGCGCCAGCAGCTTAAGCGGGCCTACCCATAAAAACAATGAGCAGTTCTTC	TRBV4-1	.	.	TRBJ2-1
CAISPLGHPLYEQYF	TGTGCCATCAGCCCCCTAGGCCACCCCCTCTACGAGCAGTACTTC	TRBV10-3	.	.	TRBJ2-7
CASSRGLAGLTGLAKNIQYF	TGCGCCAGCAGCCGTGGCCTAGCGGGGCTCACAGGACTAGCCAAAAACATTCAGTACTTC	TRBV4-1	TRBD2	.	TRBJ2-4
CASTPVERWNEQFF	TGTGCCAGCACTCCCGTAGAGAGGTGGAATGAGCAGTTCTTC	TRBV6-1	.	.	TRBJ2-1
CSAQLQETQYF	TGCAGTGCGCAGTTACAAGAGACCCAGTACTTC	TRBV20-1	.	.	TRBJ2-5
CASSISLVLQETQYF	TGTGCCAGTAGTATAAGCCTAGTCCTACAAGAGACCCAGTACTTC	TRBV19	.	.	TRBJ2-5
CASSPSSGANVLTF	TGTGCCAGCAGCCCGAGCTCTGGGGCCAACGTCCTGACTTTC	TRBV5-4	.	few	TRBJ2-6
CASSYSPAGGVDTQYF	TGTGCCAGCAGTTACTCCCCAGCGGGGGGGGTGGATACGCAGTATTTT	TRBV6-6	TRBD2	.	TRBJ2-3
CASSFRYRDAGNTIYF	TGTGCCAGCAGCTTCAGATACAGGGACGCTGGAAACACCATATATTTT	TRBV11-2	.	.	TRBJ1-3
CASSQVNDGGVGSSKAFF	TGCGCCAGCAGCCAAGTTAATGATGGAGGGGTCGGGTCGTCAAAAGCTTTCTTT	TRBV4-1	.	.	TRBJ1-1
CSARHGELFF	TGCAGTGCTAGACACGGGGAGCTGTTTTTT	TRBV20-1	.	.	TRBJ2-2
CASRLLDRGPGNQPQHF	TGTGCCAGCCGACTATTAGACAGGGGGCCTGGCAATCAGCCCCAGCATTTT	TRBV2	TRBD1	once	TRBJ1-5
CASSLLETQYF	TGCGCCAGCAGCTTGCTCGAGACCCAGTACTTC	TRBV5-1	.	.	TRBJ2-5
CASSLFPRDRSNSPLHF	TGTGCCAGCAGCTTGTTCCCCCGGGACAGATCTAATTCACCCCTCCACTTT	TRBV7-9	TRBD1	.	TRBJ1-6
CASSDLRGPQETQYF	TGTGCCAGCAGTGATTTGCGGGGGCCCCAAGAGACCCAGTACTTC	TRBV6-1	.	.	TRBJ2-5
CASNHQGWGNYGYTF	TGTGCCAGCAACCACCAGGGGTGGGGGAACTATGGCTACACCTTC	TRBV2	.	.	TRBJ1-2
CASSYCQGMYGYTF	TGTGCCAGCAGTTACTGCCAGGGGATGTATGGCTACACCTTC	TRBV6-6	.	.	TRBJ1-2
CASLARDIYGYTF	TGCGCCAGCTTGGCCCGAGACATCTATGGCTACACCTTC	TRBV10-1	.	.	TRBJ1-2
CSANRVYGYTF	TGCAGTGCGAACAGGGTCTATGGCTACACCTTC	TRBV20-1	.	.	TRBJ1-2
CASSLDSAWNQPQHF	TGTGCCAGCAGCTTGGACTCAGCGTGGAATCAGCCCCAGCATTTT	TRBV5-5	.	.	TRBJ1-5
CASSLDSVGTEAFF	TGTGCCAGCAGCTTGGATAGTGTGGGGACAGAAGCTTTCTTT	TRBV5-4	.	.	TRBJ1-1
CASSLERSSQNTEAFF	TGTGCCAGCAGCTTAGAGAGGAGTTCCCAGAACACTGAAGCTTTCTTT	TRBV11-2	.	.	TRBJ1-1
CASSLSASHNEQFF	TGCGCCAGCAGCTTGTCAGCGAGTCACAATGAGCAGTTCTTC	TRBV5-1	.	.	TRBJ2-1
CASSRGRTVSNQPQHF	TGCGCCAGCAGCCGAGGGCGGACAGTCAGCAATCAGCCCCAGCATTTT	TRBV4-1	.	.	TRBJ1-5
CASSEASGGSYEQYF	TGTGCCAGCAGTGAAGCTAGCGGGGGGTCCTACGAGCAGTACTTC	TRBV2	TRBD2	once	TRBJ2-7
CASSPGQGASQPQHF	TGTGCCAGCTCACCCGGACAGGGGGCGTCTCAGCCCCAGCATTTT	TRBV18	TRBD1	.	TRBJ1-5
CASSSHGTGEYEQYF	TGTGCCAGCAGCTCCCATGGGACAGGGGAATACGAGCAGTACTTC	TRBV6-1	TRBD1	.	TRBJ2-7
CASSEAYRGQARSYEQYF	TGTGCCAGCAGTGAAGCTTACCGCGGACAGGCTCGATCCTACGAGCAGTACTTC	TRBV6-1	TRBD1	.	TRBJ2-7
CASSQGGPGTDLSYEQYF	TGCGCCAGCAGCCAAGGTGGACCTGGGACAGATTTATCCTACGAGCAGTACTTC	TRBV4-3	TRBD1	.	TRBJ2-7
CASSQVGRGCRNEQFF	TGTGCCAGCAGCCAAGTCGGGCGGGGGTGCCGGAATGAGCAGTTCTTC	TRBV4-2	TRBD2	.	TRBJ2-1
CASSLGTGVGSEAFF	TGTGCCAGCAGCTTAGGGACAGGGGTTGGGAGTGAAGCTTTCTTT	TRBV7-9	TRBD1	.	TRBJ1-1
CASSRRDRESRHDGGYTF	TGCGCCAGCAGCCGCCGGGACAGGGAGAGTCGGCACGATGGGGGCTACACCTTC	TRBV4-1	TRBD1	.	TRBJ1-2
CASSTRRGGPYNSPLHF	TGTGCCAGCAGTACGAGGCGGGGGGGGCCCTATAATTCACCCCTCCACTTT	TRBV27	.	.	TRBJ1-6
CASRNTGTSDDNEQFF	TGTGCCAGCAGGAATACCGGGACTAGCGACGACAATGAGCAGTTCTTC	TRBV28	TRBD2	.	TRBJ2-1
CASSLGQGFYEQYF	TGTGCCAGCAGCCTGGGACAGGGCTTCTACGAGCAGTACTTC	TRBV6-5	TRBD1	.	TRBJ2-7
CASSMQTGTAFF	TGTGCCAGTAGTATGCAGACAGGGACGGCTTTCTTT	TRBV19	TRBD1	.	TRBJ1-1
CASSSGQGVLNTIYF	TGTGCCAGCAGCTCTGGACAGGGGGTTTTAAACACCATATATTTT	TRBV7-6	TRBD1	.	TRBJ1-3
CASSLVAQWSTDTQYF	TGTGCCAGCAGCTTGGTAGCCCAATGGAGCACAGATACGCAGTATTTT	TRBV5-4	.	few	TRBJ2-3
CASSPEGGLDEQYF	TGTGCCAGCAGCCCCGAAGGGGGATTGGACGAGCAGTACTTC	TRBV14	.	.	TRBJ2-7
CASSLSQPNEQFF	TGTGCCAGCAGCTTATCACAGCCCAATGAGCAGTTCTTC	TRBV7-2	.	.	TRBJ2-1
CASRRDWANVLTF	TGTGCCAGCAGGAGGGATTGGGCCAACGTCCTGACTTTC	TRBV6-1	.	.	TRBJ2-6
CASSPDAVRETTGELFF	TGTGCCAGCAGCCCGGACGCGGTGCGGGAAACGACCGGGGAGCTGTTTTTT	TRBV5-6	.	.	TRBJ2-2
CASSSRLGDGYTF	TGTGCCAGTAGTTCCCGACTAGGGGATGGCTACACCTTC	TRBV19	.	.	TRBJ1-2
CASSGGRGSGNTIYF	TGTGCCAGCAGTGGAGGGAGGGGATCTGGAAACACCATATATTTT	TRBV27	.	once	TRBJ1-3
CASSCAGKETEKLFF	TGCGCCAGCAGCTGCGCGGGGAAGGAAACTGAAAAACTGTTTTTT	TRBV5-1	.	.	TRBJ1-4
CASSLGTGGRRMNTEAFF	TGTGCCAGCAGCTTGGGAACAGGGGGGCGCCGGATGAACACTGAAGCTTTCTTT	TRBV5-4	TRBD1	.	TRBJ1-1
CASGHLNQGLAGNTIYF	TGTGCTAGTGGTCACCTCAATCAGGGGTTAGCAGGAAACACCATATATTTT	TRBV12-5	.	once	TRBJ1-3
CASSLDRAPGNTIYF	TGCGCCAGCAGCCTTGACAGGGCCCCCGGAAACACCATATATTTT	TRBV4-3	TRBD1	.	TRBJ1-3
CASSQGVAGWDFQETQYF	TGCGCCAGCAGCCAGGGGGTCGCCGGTTGGGACTTCCAAGAGACCCAGTACTTC	TRBV4-1	.	.	TRBJ2-5
CASTNPGGTEAFF	TGTGCCAGCACCAATCCAGGGGGCACTGAAGCTTTCTTT	TRBV6-6	TRBD1	.	TRBJ1-1
CASSPADSAPGHGYTF	TGTGCCAGCAGCCCAGCGGACAGCGCCCCTGGCCATGGCTACACCTTC	TRBV7-9	.	.	TRBJ1-2
CASSPLGDSRDCTEAFF	TGTGCCAGCAGTCCCCTGGGGGACAGTCGTGATTGCACTGAAGCTTTCTTT	TRBV27	TRBD1	.	TRBJ1-1
CASSPPQDINYEQYF	TGTGCCAGCTCACCACCGCAGGACATAAACTACGAGCAGTACTTC	TRBV18	.	.	TRBJ2-7